Each of the 2 T cell receptor beta chains below was sequenced from the same sample in a study of human T cells and chemical hapten exposure. The time point denotes: patch test 2, 6 weeks after DPC sensitization. Treatment denoted: therapeutic diphenylcyclopropenone sensitization with weekly scalp DPC. In TCRdb, the RACE reads were re-called with MiXCR into one record per CDR3 protein. The sample lists 110,000 to 150,000 distinct CDR3 sequences; roughly 12% were seen once. The specimen comprised whole blood, sampled in connection with sensitization to the hapten diphenylcyclopropenone (DPC). Every receptor here comes from a woman between 50 and 59 years old with alopecia areata. Some clones in this sample may be carry-over from other donors' samples.

This clonotype appeared many times. The chain joins TRBV20-1 to TRBJ2-5, with TRBD2 identical over 8 bases. CDR3 size: 12 residues. With V trimmed by 5 bases and J by 5 bases, 4 bases remained unmatched. CDR1 is DFQATT and CDR2 is SNEGSKA in the germline V gene (reference sequence). CDR3 sequence (DNA): TGCAGTGCTTATAGCGGGGCGGAGACCCAGTACTTC. This sequence encodes CSAYSGAETQYF.

This clonotype appeared a few times. The chain has TRBV19 and TRBJ1-4, with TRBD1 identical over 8 bases. Trimming took 6 bases from V and 6 from J; bases not matched to a gene: 9. The CDR3 has 15 amino acids. Germline CDR1 is LNHDA and CDR2 is SQIVND (reference sequence). CDR3 sequence: CASSGSETGDEKLFF. In DNA, the CDR3 is TGTGCCAGTAGCGGGTCCGAGACAGGGGATGAAAAACTGTTTTTT.